The entry that follows covers one TCR beta chain sequence. The sample holds one count of this clone. The antigen it recognizes is unknown. No clone much larger than this one lies a single base away; base qualities are absent. The receptor library was made with the immunoSEQ multiplex PCR assay. The clones in this table, taken by TCRdb from immuneACCESS, are in-frame only. Not every clone is retained; where verified, under half of the shortfall comes from an unresolved V gene, and the cause of the rest is unknown. The sample records around 80,000 clones, around 92% of which are singletons. Roughly 2.5% of the sample comes from the top ten. This record belongs to a study of T cell changes during pregnancy in multiple sclerosis (dated by TCRdb to about 2019). For context, the study as a whole: The study looked at changes in the T cell repertoire across pregnancy in women with multiple sclerosis.

From its cysteine to its phenylalanine, the CDR3 spans 17 amino acids. Only the CDR3 portion is preserved as DNA: 51 bases, with reading frame beginning at the first base. CDR1 and CDR2 are drawn from the germline V gene: SGHAT, FQNNGV. The trim is 0 bases for V and 5 bases for J, with a gap of 20 bases between the germline ends. This TCR was sampled from a female donor with multiple sclerosis, enrolled in a pregnancy study. The chain is made from TRBV11-2 and TRBJ2-7; the best D guess is TRBD2, with 5 bases matching. Specimen: peripheral blood, collected before pregnancy. The CDR3 protein: CASSLDLVRGKSHEQYF. The sequence in DNA is TGTGCCAGCAGCTTAGATCTTGTCCGAGGGAAATCTCACGAGCAGTACTTC.